The following is a TCR beta chain sequence with its context. Its antigen remains unknown. The data were obtained in a study of PD-1 blockade in classical Hodgkin lymphoma. Study information: Intravenous nivolumab at 3 mg/kg was given to patients every 2 weeks. Broader study findings: Baseline diversity in complete responders resembled that of newly diagnosed patients. The study reported lower baseline TCR diversity in newly diagnosed patients than in healthy donors.

The sample's time point: cycle 4 day 1 (C4D1), after about 6 weeks of nivolumab. Every patient relapsed after autologous stem cell transplantation, and brentuximab vedotin exposure varied. The best responses consisted of complete response, partial response or progressive disease. V dropped 3 bases and J dropped 5 bases, with 11 bases sitting between them. There are 13 residues in the CDR3. Germline V lookup: CDR1 MDHEN, CDR2 SYDVKM. TCRdb keeps only in-frame clones here, not all; method: immunoSEQ multiplex PCR. The table lists tens of thousands of clones, about 80% of them singletons. Sequencing used peripheral blood mononuclear cells (PBMCs), obtained before the fourth cycle of nivolumab. The rearrangement links TRBV28 to TRBJ2-7; D not certain. The origin of this receptor is a human donor with classical Hodgkin lymphoma. The CDR3, as DNA: TGTGCCAGCAGTTTGGGGTACCGCCACGAGCAGTACTTC. The encoded protein is CASSLGYRHEQYF.